This paragraph covers one TCR beta chain sequence. The antigen remains undetermined. The CDR3 extends over 15 amino acids. Looked up from germline, CDR1 is MNHNS and CDR2 is SASEGT. The V gene lost 6 bases and the J gene lost 5 bases, with 19 bases spanning the gap. The data derive from a study of chemoradiotherapy in HPV16-positive cancers. Findings and caveats of the study: Functional assays defining HPV-specific T cells used only a couple of HPV16-positive patients. For HPV16-positive patients, expanding HPV-responsive T cells associated with longer recurrence-free survival.

TCRdb keeps only in-frame clones here, not all; method: immunoSEQ multiplex PCR. Of about 5,500 clones in the sample, 78% are singletons; the top ten hold under 20%. The sample was acquired from a patient who underwent chemoradiotherapy. The chain combines TRBV6-1 with TRBJ2-5, with a weak D call TRBD2 (7 bases). The clonotype originates from a human donor with HPV-associated anogenital cancer. The CDR3 here is CASSGLVGGQETQYF. CDR3 nucleotide sequence: TGTGCCAGCAGCGGTCTGGTCGGGGGGCAGGAGACCCAGTACTTC.